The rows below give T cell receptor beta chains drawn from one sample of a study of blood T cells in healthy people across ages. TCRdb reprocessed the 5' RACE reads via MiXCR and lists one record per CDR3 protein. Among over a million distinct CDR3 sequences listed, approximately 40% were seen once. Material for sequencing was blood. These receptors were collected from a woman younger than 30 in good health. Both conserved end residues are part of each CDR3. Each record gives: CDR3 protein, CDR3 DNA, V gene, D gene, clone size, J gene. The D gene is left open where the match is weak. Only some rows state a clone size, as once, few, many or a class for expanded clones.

CDR3 protein: CASRGEWLAFF
CDR3 DNA: TGTGCCAGCAGAGGGGAGTGGCTGGCTTTCTTT
V gene: TRBV6-5
D gene: .
clone size: .
J gene: TRBJ1-1

CDR3 protein: CASSPTGAYNSPLHF
CDR3 DNA: TGTGCCAGCAGCCCGACAGGGGCCTATAATTCACCCCTCCACTTT
V gene: TRBV27
D gene: TRBD1
clone size: once
J gene: TRBJ1-6

CDR3 protein: CASFPGGPFGTDTQYF
CDR3 DNA: TGTGCCAGCTTCCCGGGGGGGCCGTTCGGCACAGATACGCAGTATTTT
V gene: TRBV27
D gene: TRBD2
clone size: .
J gene: TRBJ2-3

CDR3 protein: CASRTTGYNSPLHF
CDR3 DNA: TGTGCCAGCAGAACGACGGGGTATAATTCACCCCTCCACTTT
V gene: TRBV28
D gene: .
clone size: .
J gene: TRBJ1-6

CDR3 protein: CASSQDPPGTSADTQYF
CDR3 DNA: TGTGCCAGCAGCCAAGATCCCCCGGGGACTAGCGCAGATACGCAGTATTTT
V gene: TRBV4-2
D gene: TRBD2
clone size: .
J gene: TRBJ2-3

CDR3 protein: CSARDQVRASVRNEQFF
CDR3 DNA: TGCAGTGCTAGAGATCAGGTTCGGGCTAGCGTCCGCAATGAGCAGTTCTTC
V gene: TRBV20-1
D gene: .
clone size: .
J gene: TRBJ2-1

CDR3 protein: CASTLIGVLAQQYF
CDR3 DNA: TGTGCCAGCACCCTAATTGGGGTATTGGCCCAGCAGTACTTC
V gene: TRBV12-3/TRBV12-4
D gene: .
clone size: few
J gene: TRBJ2-5

CDR3 protein: CASSRGQGDTIYF
CDR3 DNA: TGCGCCAGCAGCCGGGGACAGGGGGACACCATATATTTT
V gene: TRBV5-1
D gene: TRBD1
clone size: .
J gene: TRBJ1-3

CDR3 protein: CASSQEVAGEQFF
CDR3 DNA: TGCGCCAGCAGCCAAGAGGTGGCGGGTGAGCAGTTCTTC
V gene: TRBV4-1
D gene: .
clone size: .
J gene: TRBJ2-1

CDR3 protein: CASSARTSDQNEQFF
CDR3 DNA: TGTGCCAGCAGCGCCAGGACTAGCGATCAAAATGAGCAGTTCTTC
V gene: TRBV7-9
D gene: TRBD2
clone size: .
J gene: TRBJ2-1

CDR3 protein: CASRQAAAKGVSNYGYTF
CDR3 DNA: TGTGCCAGCAGGCAGGCCGCCGCTAAAGGGGTCTCTAACTATGGCTACACCTTC
V gene: TRBV6-1
D gene: .
clone size: few
J gene: TRBJ1-2

CDR3 protein: CASSSTGGRYYEQYF
CDR3 DNA: TGTGCCAGCAGTTCGACAGGGGGCAGATATTACGAGCAGTACTTC
V gene: TRBV7-9
D gene: TRBD1
clone size: few
J gene: TRBJ2-7

CDR3 protein: CASSPRDRRGNQPQHF
CDR3 DNA: TGTGCCAGCAGTCCTCGGGACAGGAGGGGCAATCAGCCCCAGCATTTT
V gene: TRBV6-5
D gene: TRBD1
clone size: .
J gene: TRBJ1-5

CDR3 protein: CSASGRAAYEQYF
CDR3 DNA: TGCAGTGCCAGCGGGAGGGCGGCCTACGAGCAGTACTTC
V gene: TRBV20-1
D gene: TRBD2
clone size: few
J gene: TRBJ2-7

CDR3 protein: CASSPSGMGVDRDGANEKLFF
CDR3 DNA: TGCGCCAGCAGCCCGTCGGGCATGGGGGTTGACAGGGATGGAGCTAATGAAAAACTGTTTTTT
V gene: TRBV4-1
D gene: TRBD1
clone size: .
J gene: TRBJ1-4

CDR3 protein: CAWGGMGTEKLFF
CDR3 DNA: TGTGCCTGGGGGGGGATGGGCACGGAAAAACTGTTTTTT
V gene: TRBV30
D gene: .
clone size: .
J gene: TRBJ1-4

CDR3 protein: CASSLSPSGGAYETQYF
CDR3 DNA: TGTGCCAGCAGTTTATCCCCTAGCGGGGGGGCGTATGAGACCCAGTACTTC
V gene: TRBV27
D gene: TRBD2
clone size: once
J gene: TRBJ2-5

CDR3 protein: CASSEGRGDTEAFF
CDR3 DNA: TGTGCCAGCAGTGAAGGAAGAGGGGACACTGAAGCTTTCTTT
V gene: TRBV6-1
D gene: .
clone size: .
J gene: TRBJ1-1

CDR3 protein: CASSPPQGGRRYGYTF
CDR3 DNA: TGTGCCAGCAGTCCCCCGCAGGGGGGCCGGCGCTATGGCTACACCTTC
V gene: TRBV28
D gene: TRBD1
clone size: .
J gene: TRBJ1-2

CDR3 protein: CASRAQGAVYTQYF
CDR3 DNA: TGTGCCAGCCGCGCACAGGGGGCGGTTTATACGCAGTATTTT
V gene: TRBV3-1
D gene: TRBD1
clone size: few
J gene: TRBJ2-3

CDR3 protein: CASSRIVGKDTQYF
CDR3 DNA: TGTGCCAGCAGCCGAATTGTCGGGAAAGATACGCAGTATTTT
V gene: TRBV5-4
D gene: .
clone size: .
J gene: TRBJ2-3

CDR3 protein: CASSDPGDNQPQHF
CDR3 DNA: TGCGCCAGCAGTGACCCGGGAGACAATCAGCCCCAGCATTTT
V gene: TRBV10-2
D gene: .
clone size: .
J gene: TRBJ1-5

CDR3 protein: CASSFFLSGRSMRSSYEQYF
CDR3 DNA: TGTGCCAGCAGCTTTTTTCTTAGCGGGAGATCCATGAGGAGCTCCTACGAGCAGTACTTC
V gene: TRBV7-9
D gene: TRBD2
clone size: .
J gene: TRBJ2-7

CDR3 protein: CATSRDLAGGQGDTQYF
CDR3 DNA: TGTGCCACCAGCAGAGATTTGGCAGGAGGGCAGGGAGATACGCAGTATTTT
V gene: TRBV15
D gene: .
clone size: few
J gene: TRBJ2-3

CDR3 protein: CASSESEIRIYEQYF
CDR3 DNA: TGCGCCAGCAGTGAGTCCGAAATACGGATCTACGAGCAGTACTTC
V gene: TRBV10-2
D gene: .
clone size: .
J gene: TRBJ2-7

CDR3 protein: CASSLTPISTSAYEQYF
CDR3 DNA: TGTGCCAGCAGTTTAACCCCCATCTCTACCTCGGCCTACGAGCAGTACTTC
V gene: TRBV27
D gene: .
clone size: .
J gene: TRBJ2-7

CDR3 protein: CSAPAGLALGTDTQYF
CDR3 DNA: TGCAGTGCTCCCGCGGGACTAGCCTTAGGAACAGATACGCAGTATTTT
V gene: TRBV20-1
D gene: TRBD2
clone size: .
J gene: TRBJ2-3

CDR3 protein: CASSPGQGASTGKLFF
CDR3 DNA: TGCGCCAGCAGCCCTGGACAGGGGGCCAGCACCGGGAAGCTGTTTTTT
V gene: TRBV5-1
D gene: TRBD1
clone size: .
J gene: TRBJ2-2

CDR3 protein: CASSLTGTGRRNEQFF
CDR3 DNA: TGCGCCAGCAGCTTAACTGGTACGGGGCGACGAAATGAGCAGTTCTTC
V gene: TRBV5-1
D gene: .
clone size: few
J gene: TRBJ2-1

CDR3 protein: CACSYGQVALVQYF
CDR3 DNA: TGTGCCTGCAGTTACGGACAGGTGGCGTTAGTGCAGTACTTC
V gene: TRBV6-6
D gene: TRBD1
clone size: .
J gene: TRBJ2-7

CDR3 protein: CASSLAPETSYGYTF
CDR3 DNA: TGTGCCAGCAGCTTAGCCCCCGAGACGAGTTATGGCTACACCTTC
V gene: TRBV11-2
D gene: .
clone size: .
J gene: TRBJ1-2

CDR3 protein: CASSHQSLAGLSYEQYF
CDR3 DNA: TGCGCCAGCAGCCACCAATCCCTAGCGGGGCTTTCCTACGAGCAGTACTTC
V gene: TRBV4-1
D gene: TRBD2
clone size: .
J gene: TRBJ2-7

CDR3 protein: CASSQWQQETQYF
CDR3 DNA: TGTGCCAGCAGCCAGTGGCAGCAAGAGACCCAGTACTTC
V gene: TRBV14
D gene: .
clone size: .
J gene: TRBJ2-5

CDR3 protein: CSVDLGQLNEKLFF
CDR3 DNA: TGCAGCGTTGATTTGGGACAACTGAATGAAAAACTGTTTTTT
V gene: TRBV29-1
D gene: .
clone size: .
J gene: TRBJ1-4

CDR3 protein: CSVELVGGLGYTF
CDR3 DNA: TGCAGCGTTGAGTTGGTAGGGGGTTTGGGCTACACCTTC
V gene: TRBV29-1
D gene: .
clone size: few
J gene: TRBJ1-2

CDR3 protein: CASSENPSQPTDTQYF
CDR3 DNA: TGTGCCAGCAGTGAAAACCCATCCCAACCCACAGATACGCAGTATTTT
V gene: TRBV2
D gene: .
clone size: .
J gene: TRBJ2-3

CDR3 protein: CAISELQGNTEAFF
CDR3 DNA: TGTGCCATCAGTGAGTTACAGGGGAACACTGAAGCTTTCTTT
V gene: TRBV10-3
D gene: .
clone size: few
J gene: TRBJ1-1

CDR3 protein: CTSSRNRQNNEQFF
CDR3 DNA: TGTACCAGCAGCCGCAACCGACAGAACAATGAGCAGTTCTTC
V gene: TRBV3-1
D gene: .
clone size: .
J gene: TRBJ2-1

CDR3 protein: CASSPLGRVNNEQFF
CDR3 DNA: TGTGCCAGCAGCCCCCTGGGGCGGGTGAACAATGAGCAGTTCTTC
V gene: TRBV11-2
D gene: .
clone size: .
J gene: TRBJ2-1

CDR3 protein: CASSEGRESSYNEQFF
CDR3 DNA: TGTGCCAGCTCCGAGGGAAGGGAGAGCTCCTACAATGAGCAGTTCTTC
V gene: TRBV18
D gene: .
clone size: few
J gene: TRBJ2-1

CDR3 protein: CASSLSPFMNTEAFF
CDR3 DNA: TGTGCCAGCAGCTTATCTCCGTTCATGAACACTGAAGCTTTCTTT
V gene: TRBV7-6
D gene: .
clone size: .
J gene: TRBJ1-1

CDR3 protein: CASSLEAGSRSEQYF
CDR3 DNA: TGTGCCAGCAGCTTAGAAGCAGGCAGTCGTTCCGAGCAGTACTTC
V gene: TRBV11-2
D gene: .
clone size: .
J gene: TRBJ2-7

CDR3 protein: CASRERRLYEQYF
CDR3 DNA: TGTGCCAGCAGGGAGCGGAGGCTCTACGAGCAGTACTTC
V gene: TRBV2
D gene: .
clone size: .
J gene: TRBJ2-7

CDR3 protein: CASNRPLSYEQYF
CDR3 DNA: TGTGCCAGCAACAGGCCACTCTCCTACGAGCAGTACTTC
V gene: TRBV7-9
D gene: .
clone size: .
J gene: TRBJ2-7

CDR3 protein: CASSLELADYGYTF
CDR3 DNA: TGCGCCAGCAGCTTGGAGCTGGCAGACTATGGCTACACCTTC
V gene: TRBV5-1
D gene: .
clone size: .
J gene: TRBJ1-2

CDR3 protein: CASSEYRGQGAGWTDTQYF
CDR3 DNA: TGTGCCAGCAGTGAATATCGAGGACAGGGGGCAGGGTGGACAGATACGCAGTATTTT
V gene: TRBV25-1
D gene: TRBD1
clone size: .
J gene: TRBJ2-3

CDR3 protein: CASSKGPTAGPPEEETQYF
CDR3 DNA: TGTGCCAGCAGCAAAGGCCCGACGGCGGGGCCGCCGGAGGAAGAGACCCAGTACTTC
V gene: TRBV21-1
D gene: .
clone size: .
J gene: TRBJ2-5

CDR3 protein: CAIGSGGGGYTF
CDR3 DNA: TGTGCCATCGGCTCGGGGGGCGGCGGCTACACCTTC
V gene: TRBV10-3
D gene: .
clone size: .
J gene: TRBJ1-2

CDR3 protein: CASSPQWRGSPGDEQFF
CDR3 DNA: TGTGCCAGCAGCCCCCAATGGCGGGGGTCCCCTGGCGATGAGCAGTTCTTC
V gene: TRBV2
D gene: TRBD2
clone size: .
J gene: TRBJ2-1